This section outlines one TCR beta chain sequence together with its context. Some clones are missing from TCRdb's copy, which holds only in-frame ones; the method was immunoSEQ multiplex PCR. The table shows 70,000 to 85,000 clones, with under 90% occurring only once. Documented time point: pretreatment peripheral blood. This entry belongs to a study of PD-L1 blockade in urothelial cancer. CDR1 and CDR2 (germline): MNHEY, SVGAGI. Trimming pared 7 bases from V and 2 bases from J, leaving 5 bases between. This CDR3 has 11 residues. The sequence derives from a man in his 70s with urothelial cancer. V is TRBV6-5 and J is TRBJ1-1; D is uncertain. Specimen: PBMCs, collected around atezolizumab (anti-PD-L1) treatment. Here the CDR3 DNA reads TGTGCCAGCATTAGAAACACTGAAGCTTTCTTT. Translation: CASIRNTEAFF.